The source of this TCR beta chain is a study of T-cell memory formation after mild COVID-19. Broader study findings: While clones contracting from day 15 to 85 were balanced between CD4 and CD8, later expanders leaned CD4+. Second-wave clones peaking on day 37 lacked confirmed SARS-CoV-2 specificity.

As to this clonotype: What it binds is unknown.

CDR3 length: 15 residues. The germline V and J ends were trimmed by 5 bases and 3 bases, with 14 bases remaining between them. Amplification by 5'RACE using constant-segment primers produced TCR alpha and TCR beta cDNA libraries that carried sample barcodes and UMIs. One entry per CDR3 protein, called by TCRdb with MiXCR from the 5' RACE reads. The sample has a few hundred thousand distinct CDR3 sequences; about a sixth are singletons. Sequences were obtained from PBMCs or a T cell subset sorted from them (not recorded which). The receptor was derived from a man in his late teens or twenties who had mild COVID-19 (a few samples of this study predate the infection). Cell type and time point are not known. The rearrangement joins TRBV12-3 or TRBV12-4 to TRBJ2-1, with TRBD2 as a possible D gene (5 bases). CDR3 bases: TGTGCCAGCAGTCCAAAGGACGGACTCTACAATGAGCAGTTCTTC. Amino acids: CASSPKDGLYNEQFF.